Below, 7 T cell receptor beta chains from the same sample are listed, as sequenced in a study of shared clonotypes between healthy human individuals. The table came from immunoSEQ multiplex PCR; TCRdb's copy has only in-frame clones and leaves some out. Among about 2.4 million clones listed, 93% were seen once. The sequenced sample consisted of naive CD4+ T cells from PBMCs. Specified subset: CD45RA+ positively selected. These receptors all come from a man between 18 and 35 years old in good health. Some clones in this sample may be carry-over from other donors' samples.

The J gene is TRBJ2-1, the V gene TRBV9; the match to TRBD2 covers 7 bases. This CDR3 spans 15 amino acids. Trimming took 7 bases from V and 2 from J; bases not matched to a gene: 9. CDR1 is SGDLS, CDR2 YYNGEE, per germline. The CDR3 region is CASGSASGAYNEQFF. Here the CDR3 DNA reads TGTGCCAGCGGCTCGGCTAGCGGAGCCTACAATGAGCAGTTCTTC. The full variable domain, its missing parts supplied by reference TRBV9 and TRBJ2-1, is DSGVTQTPKHLITATGQRVTLRCSPRSGDLSVYWYQQSLDQGLQFLIQYYNGEERAKGNILERFSAQQFPDLHSELNLSSLELGDSALYFCASGSASGAYNEQFFGPGTRLTVL.

CDR3 region: CASSLGTATYNEQFF. The DNA of the CDR3 is TGTGCCAGCAGCTTAGGGACGGCTACCTACAATGAGCAGTTCTTC. The chain couples TRBV7-6 to TRBJ2-1; D is uncertain. Trimming left V 1 base short and J 2 bases short, with 9 bases between. This CDR3 is 15 amino acids long. CDR1 is SGHVS, CDR2 FNYEAQ, per germline.

The V gene is TRBV28, the J gene TRBJ2-7, with D possibly TRBD1 on 6 matching bases. Trimming stripped 3 bases from V and 2 bases from J, with 11 bases between. This CDR3 has 14 amino acids. Germline assignment: CDR1 MDHEN and CDR2 SYDVKM. The CDR3 bases are TGTGCCAGCAGTTTTCAGGGGCCCGCCTACGAGCAGTACTTC. It yields the protein CASSFQGPAYEQYF.

The chain is built from TRBV27 and TRBJ2-3, with D possibly TRBD1 on 5 matching bases. The germline V gene has CDR1 MNHEY and CDR2 SMNVEV (reference sequence). The ends were cut back, 6 bases at V and 0 bases at J, with 13 bases in the middle. This CDR3 spans 15 amino acids. CDR3 coding DNA: TGTGCCAGCAGCCGATGGGGCAGAAGCACAGATACGCAGTATTTT. Translated, it gives CASSRWGRSTDTQYF.

This chain links TRBV7-9 with TRBJ2-5, with TRBD1 as a possible D gene (6 bases). Trimming left V 1 base short and J 7 bases short, with 25 bases between. The CDR3 runs 18 residues. The germline CDR1 and CDR2 sequences are SEHNR and FQNEAQ (reference sequence). The CDR3 DNA reads as TGTGCCAGCAGCTTAGGGCGGTTTGGGGACATCCGATACGGGACCCAGTACTTC. Its translation: CASSLGRFGDIRYGTQYF. Full variable domain (missing parts from reference TRBV7-9 and TRBJ2-5): DTGVSQNPRHKITKRGQNVTFRCDPISEHNRLYWYRQTLGQGPEFLTYFQNEAQLEKSRLLSDRFSAERPKGSFSTLEIQRTEQGDSAMYLCASSLGRFGDIRYGTQYFGPGTRLLVL.

This chain links TRBV29-1 with TRBJ2-5, with D perhaps matching TRBD2 (6 bases). With 6 bases removed from V and 4 bases from J, the gap between germline ends came to 18 bases. CDR3 size: 14 residues. Germline V gene sequence: CDR1 SQVTM, CDR2 ANQGSEA. The CDR3 spells CSVAGPTAAETQYF. For the CDR3, the DNA is TGCAGCGTCGCGGGGCCTACCGCTGCAGAGACCCAGTACTTC.

The chain carries TRBV4-1 and TRBJ2-1; 7 bases are a match to TRBD1. V gave up 1 base and J gave up 9 bases; unmatched junction bases: 12. CDR1 is MGHRA and CDR2 is YSYEKL in the germline V gene. The CDR3 has 16 amino acids. In nucleotides, the CDR3 is TGCGCCAGCAGCCAAGTTGCGCCAGGGGGTCCGGGTGAGCAGTTCTTC. It encodes CASSQVAPGGPGEQFF.